This is a list of T cell receptor beta chains from one sample in a study of immune evolution from preneoplasia to lung adenocarcinoma. Profiling relied on immunoSEQ multiplex PCR, and the TCRdb table lists in-frame clones only, not all of them. The table has about 26,000 clones, around 74% seen once. The material sequenced was FFPE invasive lung adenocarcinoma tissue. These receptors were obtained from a person in their 60s with invasive lung adenocarcinoma. Some clones in this sample may be carry-over from other donors' samples. Each CDR3 is given with its conserved first and last residue. The order of the fields is J gene, D gene, clone size, V gene, CDR3 DNA, CDR3 protein. D genes are given only for firm matches. Some rows have no size entry. The others give once, few or many, or a class for an expanded clone.

TRBJ2-5,.,.,TRBV28,TGTGCCAGCAGTTTGATACGAGCGGGTCCTCAAGAGACCCAGTACTTC,CASSLIRAGPQETQYF
TRBJ2-3,.,.,TRBV6-6,TGTGCCAGCAGTCTTAGGACAAGTAGCGATACGCAGTATTTT,CASSLRTSSDTQYF
TRBJ1-2,.,few,TRBV19,TGTGCCAGTAGTATAACCAGGGACGGTGGCTACACCTTC,CASSITRDGGYTF
TRBJ2-3,.,.,TRBV18,TGTGCCAGCTCACCCTACACAGATACGCAGTATTTT,CASSPYTDTQYF
TRBJ2-3,TRBD1,once,TRBV5-6,TGTGCCAGCAGCCTATTCCCAGGGGGCGACCCCACAGATACGCAGTATTTT,CASSLFPGGDPTDTQYF
TRBJ2-1,.,.,TRBV30,TGTGCCTGGAGTGACCGGGACTCCGCGCAGTTCTTC,CAWSDRDSAQFF
TRBJ2-2,TRBD1,.,TRBV7-9,TGTGCCAGCAGATCCAAACGGGCGCCGGGACAGGGGAACACCGGGGAGCTGTTTTTT,CASRSKRAPGQGNTGELFF
TRBJ2-1,TRBD2,.,TRBV5-6,TGTGCCAGCAGCCTGGACAGCGGGAGGATCTACAATGAGCAGTTCTTC,CASSLDSGRIYNEQFF
TRBJ2-1,TRBD2,few,TRBV11-2,TGTGCCAGCAGCTCTCTAGCGGGAGGGGGCTCCTACAATGAGCAGTTCTTC,CASSSLAGGGSYNEQFF
TRBJ1-3,.,.,TRBV6-5,TGTGCCAGCAGTTACTCCCGGGGCTCTAGAAACACCATATATTTT,CASSYSRGSRNTIYF
TRBJ2-1,TRBD2,.,TRBV6-5,TGTGCCAGCAGTCCTAGGACTAGCGGGAGGGCAGAGTTCTTC,CASSPRTSGRAEFF
TRBJ2-1,.,.,TRBV19,TGTGCCAGTAGTGGCCGAGGTGGTAAGGGTGCCTACAATGAGCAGTTCTTC,CASSGRGGKGAYNEQFF
TRBJ1-2,TRBD1,.,TRBV6-1,TGTGCCAGCAGTGGACAGGGCCTTGGGGGCTACACCTTC,CASSGQGLGGYTF
TRBJ2-5,.,.,TRBV18,TGTGCCAGCTCACCCCTCCCTTCGTCGGGCAGGCGCGGAGAGACCCAGTACTTC,CASSPLPSSGRRGETQYF
TRBJ2-3,.,.,TRBV18,TGTGCCAGCTCACCCGAATCGGATACGCAGTATTTT,CASSPESDTQYF
TRBJ2-1,TRBD2,.,TRBV5-6,TGTGCCAGCAGCTTCGGCCTAGCGGGAGTGTATGAGCAGTTCTTC,CASSFGLAGVYEQFF
TRBJ2-7,.,.,TRBV21-1,TGTGCCAGCAGCAAAGACGCGGGGACACCCTACGAGCAGTACTTC,CASSKDAGTPYEQYF
TRBJ1-2,.,.,TRBV7-2,TGTGCCAGCAGGTTAGGACAGAACTATGGCTACACCTTC,CASRLGQNYGYTF
TRBJ2-3,TRBD1,.,TRBV6-6,TGTGCCAGCAGTTACTCGACGGGACAGGGGAGAGATACGCAGTATTTT,CASSYSTGQGRDTQYF
TRBJ2-3,.,.,TRBV6-1,TGTGCCAGCCTTATAGGGGGAGATACGCAGTATTTT,CASLIGGDTQYF
TRBJ2-7,TRBD2,.,TRBV5-6,TGTGCCAGCAGCTACCTAGCGGGACGGTCGCGCGAGCAGTACTTC,CASSYLAGRSREQYF
TRBJ1-5,TRBD1,.,TRBV2,TGTGCCAGCAGGGGGGGGACAGGGATTCAGCCCCAGCATTTT,CASRGGTGIQPQHF
TRBJ2-4,.,.,TRBV5-6,TGTGCCAGCAGCCTAGGGGCAGCCAAAAACATTCAGTACTTC,CASSLGAAKNIQYF
TRBJ1-5,.,.,TRBV6-1,TGTGCCAGCACGGGGGGGCATAGCAATCAGCCCCAGCATTTT,CASTGGHSNQPQHF
TRBJ2-1,.,.,TRBV28,TGTGCCACCGAAACAGGGCCCAGTGAGCAGTTCTTC,CATETGPSEQFF
TRBJ1-2,.,.,TRBV28,TGTGCCAGCAGGCCATATCAGACTGGGGGCTACACCTTC,CASRPYQTGGYTF
TRBJ2-7,TRBD2,.,TRBV10-2,TGCGCCAGCGTTAGGACTAGCGGGAGTAACGAGCAGTACTTC,CASVRTSGSNEQYF
TRBJ2-7,.,.,TRBV4-1,TGCGCCAGCAGCCAAGCCCCACCATTGATCAACGAGCAGTACTTC,CASSQAPPLINEQYF
TRBJ2-7,TRBD2,once,TRBV28,TGTGCCAGCAGCACCGGGACTAGCGGGAGGAAGCAGTACTTC,CASSTGTSGRKQYF
TRBJ2-1,TRBD1,.,TRBV7-2,TGTGCCAGCAGCTTAGCACAGGGGCCAAACAATGAGCAGTTCTTC,CASSLAQGPNNEQFF
TRBJ1-5,.,.,TRBV15,TGTGCCACCAGCAGAGTAGCGGCCTGGACTCTAGGTCAGCCCCAGCATTTT,CATSRVAAWTLGQPQHF
TRBJ2-1,TRBD1,.,TRBV19,TGTGCCAGCTCCGGGACAGGGGACTACAATGAGCAGTTCTTC,CASSGTGDYNEQFF
TRBJ2-5,.,.,TRBV6-5,TGTGCCAGCAGTTACTCGAGGGGAGAGGGGACCCAGTACTTC,CASSYSRGEGTQYF
TRBJ2-6,.,.,TRBV9,TGTGCCAGCAGCTCGCCGGCGGGGGCCAACGTCCTGACTTTC,CASSSPAGANVLTF
TRBJ2-1,.,.,TRBV29-1,TGCAGCGCCGCGGCTCTAGAAGGTAGTGAGCAGTTCTTC,CSAAALEGSEQFF
TRBJ1-5,.,few,TRBV6-1,TGTGCCAGCAGTGAGCAGGGGTCAGGGCAGCCCCAGCATTTT,CASSEQGSGQPQHF
TRBJ1-2,.,.,TRBV7-2,TGTGCCAGCAGCCCCGGGAGGCAAGCTAACTATGGCTACACCTTC,CASSPGRQANYGYTF
TRBJ2-1,TRBD2,.,TRBV15,TGTGCCACCAAGGGGAGCGGGAGGACAGTCAAAAGTGAGCAGTTCTTC,CATKGSGRTVKSEQFF
TRBJ2-1,TRBD2,.,TRBV7-2,TGTGCCAGCAGCCAGCTTGGGACTAGCGGGAGTTTGGGGATCTTC,CASSQLGTSGSLGIF
TRBJ1-2,.,.,TRBV7-9,TGTGCCAGCAGCCTACCTTGGAGGGGAGAAAATGGCTACACCTTC,CASSLPWRGENGYTF
TRBJ2-1,.,.,TRBV11-3,TGTGCCAGCAGAAGCTCGGGGCTTTACAATGAGCAGTTCTTC,CASRSSGLYNEQFF
TRBJ1-2,.,.,TRBV5-6,TGTGCCAGCTGCCGCAGGGCGCGTTCCTATGGCTACACCTTC,CASCRRARSYGYTF
TRBJ2-7,.,.,TRBV7-9,TGTGCCAGCAGCGGGGGGGCGACTTACCACCGCTTC,CASSGGATYHRF
TRBJ1-2,TRBD1,.,TRBV9,TGTGCCAGCACTCGGACAGGGAGCTATGGCTACACCTTC,CASTRTGSYGYTF
TRBJ2-1,.,.,TRBV7-2,TGTGCCAGCAGCCCTACTAATAGTCCCCCTTTCTTC,CASSPTNSPPFF
TRBJ2-3,.,few,TRBV27,TGTGCCAGCAGCTCCAGGGAAGATACGCAGTATTTT,CASSSREDTQYF
TRBJ2-2,.,.,TRBV25-1,TGTGCCAGCAGTGATCTGGGTAGGACGATGAACACCGGGGAGCTGTTTTTT,CASSDLGRTMNTGELFF
TRBJ2-5,TRBD1,.,TRBV11-2,TGTGCCAGCAGCCCGCCGGGACAGGGGGTAGGTCGGGAGACCCAGTACTTC,CASSPPGQGVGRETQYF
TRBJ1-5,.,.,TRBV19,TGTGCCAGTAGCCCGTCGGGGGATCAGCCCCAGCATTTT,CASSPSGDQPQHF
TRBJ2-5,.,.,TRBV18,TGTGCCAGCTCACCGGGACTTGAAGAGACCCAGTACTTC,CASSPGLEETQYF
TRBJ1-1,.,.,TRBV6-6,TGTGCCAGCAGTTACTTTCAGGGGAACACTGAAGCTTTCTTT,CASSYFQGNTEAFF
TRBJ2-7,TRBD1,.,TRBV10-3,TGTGCCATCAGTGAGTCAGGTTTGGGGACAGGGTCCTACGAGCAGTACTTC,CAISESGLGTGSYEQYF
TRBJ1-1,TRBD1,few,TRBV18,TGTGCCAGCTCACCACCGACAGGGGGGACTGAAGCTTTCTTT,CASSPPTGGTEAFF
TRBJ2-7,.,.,TRBV11-2,TGTGCCAGCAGCTTAGGGGCCTACGAGCAGTACTTC,CASSLGAYEQYF
TRBJ2-7,.,.,TRBV2,TGTGCCAGCAGCGTCCCGACTTACGAGCAGTACTTC,CASSVPTYEQYF
TRBJ1-2,TRBD1,.,TRBV7-9,TGTGCCAGCAGCCCTGGGGCCGGACAGGCTTCCTATGGCTACACCTTC,CASSPGAGQASYGYTF
TRBJ1-2,.,.,TRBV4-2,TGTGCCAGCAGCTTGGATATATCGGGGAATCGCTACACCTTC,CASSLDISGNRYTF